This TCR beta chain appears in the sequencing data of a study of Graves' ophthalmopathy and Graves' hyperthyroidism. Overall study context: Upon initial diagnosis and before any treatment, peripheral blood was collected.

CAS ≥3, NOSPECS ≥4, moderate-to-severe activity and duration under 3 months marked donors with ophthalmopathy. The CDR3 loop spans 13 amino acids. The germline CDR1 and CDR2 sequences are MNHEY and SVGEGT. V was pared by 5 bases and J by 8 bases, with 10 bases between. In its sample, this clonotype was seen a few times. Amplified TCR beta CDR3 regions were obtained using RNA transcripts as template. RT-PCR with HTBI primers came first, then second-round multiplex PCR. MiXCR was run by TCRdb on the multiplex PCR reads, yielding one entry per CDR3 protein. The table lists 150,000 to 200,000 distinct CDR3 sequences, around two fifths of them singletons.

The sample consisted of peripheral blood. J is TRBJ1-6 and V is TRBV6-2 or TRBV6-3; D is perhaps TRBD1 (6 bases). The origin of this receptor is a man aged 25 to 45 with Graves' ophthalmopathy. CDR3 nucleotide sequence: TGTGCCAGCAGTGCCACAGGGTATTCACCCCTCCACTTT. This encodes CASSATGYSPLHF.